The T cell receptor (beta chain) under discussion was sequenced for a study of cytomegalovirus exposure and HLA in healthy donors. Findings of the study overall: Later examination showed HLA-associated TCR beta chains had greater clonal expansion than equally common others. Later genetic work tied a missense DCLRE1C variant to beta-chain V and J trimming.

A multiplex PCR was run with 60 Vbeta primers and 13 Jbeta primers. TCRdb's table, derived via immunoSEQ multiplex PCR, lists solely in-frame clones and lacks some. The sample has 90,000 to 120,000 clones, approximately 79% seen once. A note on this clone: Its antigen remains unknown.

The CDR3 spans 15 residues. The V end lost 3 bases, the J end lost 2 bases, and 11 bases lay between the germline ends. Germline V gives CDR1 SEHNR, CDR2 FQNEAQ (reference sequence). Sequencing was performed on PBMCs. This chain joins TRBV7-9 and TRBJ2-1; D is perhaps TRBD2 (6 bases). The clonotype was recovered from a woman in her 40s in good health and CMV-seropositive. CDR3 in amino acids: CASSFELAAYNEQFF. In DNA, the CDR3 is TGTGCCAGCAGCTTCGAATTAGCGGCCTACAATGAGCAGTTCTTC.